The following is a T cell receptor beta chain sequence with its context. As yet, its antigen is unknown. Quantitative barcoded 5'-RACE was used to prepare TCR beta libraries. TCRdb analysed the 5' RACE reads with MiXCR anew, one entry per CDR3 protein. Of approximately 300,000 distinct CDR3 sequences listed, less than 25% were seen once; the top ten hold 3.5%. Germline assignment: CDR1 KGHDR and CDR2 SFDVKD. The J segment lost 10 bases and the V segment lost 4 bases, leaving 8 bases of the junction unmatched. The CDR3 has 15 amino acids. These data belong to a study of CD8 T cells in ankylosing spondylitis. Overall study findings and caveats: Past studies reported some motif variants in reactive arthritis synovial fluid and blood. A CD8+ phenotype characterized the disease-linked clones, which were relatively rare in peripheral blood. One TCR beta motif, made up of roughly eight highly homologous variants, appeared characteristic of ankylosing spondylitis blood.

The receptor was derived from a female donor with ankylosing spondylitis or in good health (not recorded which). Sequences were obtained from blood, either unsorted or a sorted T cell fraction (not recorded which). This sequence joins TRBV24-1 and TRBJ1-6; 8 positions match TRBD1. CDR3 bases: TGTGCCACCAGTGACTCCGGGACAGGTTCGTCACCCCTCCACTTT. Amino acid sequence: CATSDSGTGSSPLHF.